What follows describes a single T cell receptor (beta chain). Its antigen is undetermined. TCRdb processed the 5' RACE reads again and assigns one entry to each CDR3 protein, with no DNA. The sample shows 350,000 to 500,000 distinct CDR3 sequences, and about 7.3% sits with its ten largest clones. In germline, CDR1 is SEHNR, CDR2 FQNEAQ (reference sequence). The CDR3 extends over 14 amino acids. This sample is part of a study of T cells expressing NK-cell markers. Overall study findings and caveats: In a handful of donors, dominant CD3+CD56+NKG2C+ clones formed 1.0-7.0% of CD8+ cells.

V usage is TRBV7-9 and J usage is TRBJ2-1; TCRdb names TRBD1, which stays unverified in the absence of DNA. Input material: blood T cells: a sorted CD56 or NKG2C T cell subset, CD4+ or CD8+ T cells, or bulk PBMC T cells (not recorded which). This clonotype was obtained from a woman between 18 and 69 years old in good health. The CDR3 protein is CASSLGVGRNEQFF.